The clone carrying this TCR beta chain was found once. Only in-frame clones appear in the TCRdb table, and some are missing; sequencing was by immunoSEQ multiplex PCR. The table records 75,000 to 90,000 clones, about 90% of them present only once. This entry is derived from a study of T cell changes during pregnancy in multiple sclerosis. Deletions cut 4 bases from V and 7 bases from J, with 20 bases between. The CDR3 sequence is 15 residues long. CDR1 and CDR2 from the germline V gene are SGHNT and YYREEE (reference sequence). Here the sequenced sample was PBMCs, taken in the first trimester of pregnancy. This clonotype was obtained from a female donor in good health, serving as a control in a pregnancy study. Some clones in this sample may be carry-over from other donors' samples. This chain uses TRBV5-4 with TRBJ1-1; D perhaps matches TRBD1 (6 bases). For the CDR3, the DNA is TGTGCCAGCAGCCTGGCACCCCGGGACACAGGTGAAGCTTTCTTT. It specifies CASSLAPRDTGEAFF.